Shown below are 31 T cell receptor beta chains from a single sample sequenced in a study of OX40 agonist ivuxolimab in advanced cancers. Sequenced by immunoSEQ multiplex PCR; TCRdb stores in-frame clones only, minus some. The sample records tens of thousands of clones, less than 85% being singletons. The sample was CD4+ or CD8+ T cells sorted from blood, taken in a trial of the OX40 agonist ivuxolimab. Source of these receptors: an adult with an advanced solid tumor such as melanoma, head and neck, liver or kidney cancer.

CDR3: CASSERTVNQPQHF. The CDR3 DNA is TGTGCCAGCAGTGAAAGAACAGTCAATCAGCCCCAGCATTTT. The genes are TRBV2 and TRBJ1-5, with D unclear. CDR3 size: 14 residues. Deletions cut 2 bases from V and 3 bases from J, with 8 bases between. Germline CDR1 is SNHLY and CDR2 is FYNNEI.

The chain recombines TRBV7-2 with TRBJ2-7, with 7 bases aligning to TRBD1. The CDR3 runs 15 residues. Germline V gives CDR1 SGHTA, CDR2 FQGNSA. V dropped 3 bases and J dropped 2; count of bases not matched to a gene: 7. In nucleotides, the CDR3 is TGTGCCAGCAGCTTCAAGGGACAGCGGCCCTACGAGCAGTACTTC. This translates into CASSFKGQRPYEQYF.

The chain joins TRBV5-4 to TRBJ2-1, with a tentative D call TRBD2 (5 bases). The CDR3 extends over 13 amino acids. Germline CDR1 and CDR2: SGHNT and YYREEE (reference sequence). With 3 bases removed from V and 9 bases from J, the gap between germline ends came to 13 bases. The CDR3 reads CASSSWSGSEQFF. The CDR3 DNA sequence: TGTGCCAGCAGCTCTTGGAGCGGAAGTGAGCAGTTCTTC.

The chain carries TRBV19 and TRBJ1-1; D gene unclear. This CDR3 contains 13 residues. V dropped 7 bases and J dropped 9 bases, with 18 bases sitting between them. In germline, CDR1 is LNHDA, CDR2 SQIVND (reference sequence). The CDR3 bases are TGTGCCAGTAAGAGGGTCGGGGTGACAAAAGCTTTCTTT. Translation gives CASKRVGVTKAFF.

The CDR3 sequence: CASSEEGYGYTF. The CDR3 nucleotides read TGTGCCAGCAGTGAAGAGGGCTATGGCTACACCTTC. The J gene is TRBJ1-2, the V gene TRBV6-4, with D unresolved. CDR1 is MRHNA, CDR2 SNTAGT, per germline. Trimming stripped 3 bases from V and 4 bases from J, with 6 bases between. The CDR3 is made up of 12 amino acids.

V usage is TRBV6-5 and J usage is TRBJ2-3; D is tentatively TRBD1 or TRBD2 (5 bases each). CDR1 is MNHEY, CDR2 SVGAGI, per germline. This CDR3 has 15 amino acids. V lost 4 bases, J lost 2 bases, and 13 bases lay in between. CDR3 in amino acids: CASSSPGRVTDTQYF. The CDR3 nucleotides are TGTGCCAGCAGTTCTCCAGGGAGAGTCACAGATACGCAGTATTTT.

J is TRBJ2-5 and V is TRBV15; D not certain. Germline V gene lookup returns CDR1 LNHNV and CDR2 YYDKDF (reference sequence). The germline V and J ends were trimmed by 0 bases and 5 bases, with 13 bases remaining between them. This CDR3 comprises 15 residues. CDR3 region: CATSREDGHWETQYF. The CDR3 DNA follows: TGTGCCACCAGCAGAGAAGATGGCCATTGGGAGACCCAGTACTTC. The full variable domain, its missing parts supplied by reference TRBV15 and TRBJ2-5, is DAMVIQNPRYQVTQFGKPVTLSCSQTLNHNVMYWYQQKSSQAPKLLFHYYDKDFNNEADTPDNFQSRRPNTSFCFLDIRSPGLGDTAMYLCATSREDGHWETQYFGPGTRLLVL.

The chain combines TRBV11-2 with TRBJ2-3; D gene uncertain. V was shortened by 5 bases and J by 4 bases, with 7 bases between the two germline ends. This CDR3 comprises 12 residues. The germline V gene has CDR1 SGHAT and CDR2 FQNNGV. This CDR3 is CASSTEADTQYF. In nucleotides, the CDR3 is TGTGCCAGCAGCACTGAGGCAGATACGCAGTATTTT.

This rearrangement joins TRBV9 to TRBJ2-2; 7 bases are shared with TRBD2. Trimming removed 4 bases from V and 0 bases from J; junction bases left unmatched: 6. This CDR3 contains 16 residues. CDR1 is SGDLS, CDR2 YYNGEE, per germline. Here the CDR3 DNA reads TGTGCCAGCAGCCTCTATAGCGGGTCGAACACCGGGGAGCTGTTTTTT. Encoded protein: CASSLYSGSNTGELFF.

This clone was seen only once. The chain carries TRBV18 and TRBJ1-1; D not resolved. The CDR3 is 13 residues long. Trimming stripped 2 bases from V and 7 bases from J, with 11 bases between. Germline V lookup: CDR1 KGHSH, CDR2 LQKENI. The CDR3: CASSPTDTNEAFF. CDR3 DNA: TGTGCCAGCTCACCAACCGACACCAATGAAGCTTTCTTT.

The CDR3 spells CASRPGPSGLTSYGYTF. The CDR3 bases are TGTGCCAGCAGACCAGGACCTTCGGGGCTTACCAGTTATGGCTACACCTTC. This chain uses TRBV5-8 with TRBJ1-2; a weak D match, TRBD1 (5 bases). This CDR3 comprises 17 residues. The germline gives CDR1 SGHTS, CDR2 YDEGEE. V was clipped by 5 bases and J by 5 bases, with 25 bases between them.

The chain joins TRBV6-4 to TRBJ2-1; the D is unclear. Trimming removed 4 bases from V and 1 base from J, with 11 bases in between. Germline assignment: CDR1 MRHNA and CDR2 SNTAGT. This CDR3 contains 15 residues. The chain's CDR3 is CASSVTSTSYNEQFF. CDR3 sequence (DNA): TGTGCCAGCAGTGTAACGAGTACTTCCTACAATGAGCAGTTCTTC.

The chain is built from TRBV6-6 and TRBJ2-7; D remains ambiguous. CDR3 length: 14 amino acids. V was clipped by 4 bases and J by 0 bases, with 10 bases between them. The germline CDR1 and CDR2 sequences are MNHNY and SVGAGI (reference sequence). The CDR3: CASSFGGSSYEQYV. The CDR3, as DNA: TGTGCCAGCAGTTTTGGCGGAAGCTCCTACGAGCAGTACGTC.

This sequence joins TRBV10-2 and TRBJ2-5, with a tentative D call TRBD1 (6 bases). Per the germline V gene, CDR1 is WSHSY and CDR2 is SAAADI. V gave up 6 bases and J gave up 5 bases, with 19 bases separating them. The CDR3 is made up of 15 amino acids. The CDR3 here is CASRETPGQWETQYF. For the CDR3, the DNA is TGCGCCAGCAGAGAGACACCCGGACAGTGGGAGACCCAGTACTTC.

The CDR3 protein is CASSAEARGATETQYF. The CDR3 nucleotides are TGTGCCAGCAGCGCAGAGGCGAGGGGGGCCACGGAGACCCAGTACTTC. The rearrangement joins TRBV9 to TRBJ2-5, with D perhaps being TRBD1 or TRBD2 (6 bases each). Trimming shortened V by 3 bases and J by 5 bases, and 20 bases separated the two germline ends. The CDR3 sequence is 16 residues long. CDR1 is SGDLS and CDR2 is YYNGEE in the germline V gene.

This chain links TRBV4-2 with TRBJ2-3, with no clear D. Germline CDR1 reads LGHNA; CDR2 reads YNFKEQ. The CDR3 covers 14 residues. Trimming pared 4 bases from V and 6 bases from J, leaving 14 bases between. The CDR3 DNA reads as TGTGCCAGCAGCCTGGACCCGAATGTCGATACGCAGTATTTT. Its translation: CASSLDPNVDTQYF.

This clone was seen a single time. This chain links TRBV7-2 with TRBJ2-1; 11 bases are shared with TRBD2. Germline V gives CDR1 SGHTA, CDR2 FQGNSA. The CDR3 covers 16 residues. V shed 2 bases, J shed 6 bases, and the junction held 6 bases outside the gene matches. The CDR3 loop is CASSLFGTSGFNEQFF. CDR3 DNA: TGTGCCAGCAGCTTATTCGGGACTAGCGGTTTCAATGAGCAGTTCTTC. The full variable domain, rest sourced from reference TRBV7-2 and TRBJ2-1, is GAGVSQSPSNKVTEKGKDVELRCDPISGHTALYWYRQSLGQGLEFLIYFQGNSAPDKSGLPSDRFSAERTGGSVSTLTIQRTQQEDSAVYLCASSLFGTSGFNEQFFGPGTRLTVL.

V usage is TRBV7-2 and J usage is TRBJ2-7; perhaps D is TRBD1 or TRBD2 (5 bases each). The germline V and J ends were trimmed by 5 bases and 7 bases, with 15 bases remaining between them. This CDR3 has 13 residues. Looked up from germline, CDR1 is SGHTA and CDR2 is FQGNSA. CDR3 residues: CASSLGPSREQYF. The CDR3 bases are TGTGCCAGCAGCCTGGGACCATCTAGGGAGCAGTACTTC.

The rearrangement joins TRBV18 to TRBJ1-2, with 9 bases lining up with TRBD1. The CDR3 is 15 residues long. Germline loops: CDR1 KGHSH, CDR2 LQKENI. V lost 6 bases to trimming and J lost 7 bases; unmatched junction nucleotides: 12. In DNA, the CDR3 is TGTGCCAGCTCTCGTGGGGGACAGGGCCAGAGTGGCTACACCTTC. It is translated as CASSRGGQGQSGYTF.

This rearrangement joins TRBV5-5 to TRBJ1-2, with D tentatively TRBD1 (5 bases). Trimming stripped 1 base from V and 8 bases from J, with 15 bases between. Germline V CDR1 and CDR2: SGHKS, YYEKEE (reference sequence). This CDR3 comprises 14 residues. This chain's CDR3 is CASSLQGGMNGYTF. The DNA of the CDR3 is TGTGCCAGCAGCTTGCAGGGTGGGATGAACGGCTACACCTTC. The complete variable domain, with remaining parts taken from reference TRBV5-5 and TRBJ1-2, reads DAGVTQSPTHLIKTRGQQVTLRCSPISGHKSVSWYQQVLGQGPQFIFQYYEKEERGRGNFPDRFSARQFPNYSSELNVNALLLGDSALYLCASSLQGGMNGYTFGSGTRLTVV.

V is TRBV28 and J is TRBJ1-2; D remains unclear. Germline V CDR1 and CDR2: MDHEN, SYDVKM. Trimming shortened V by 3 bases and J by 3 bases, and 5 bases separated the two germline ends. The CDR3 sequence is 12 residues long. CDR3 DNA: TGTGCCAGCAGTTTCCAGTACTATGGCTACACCTTC. Protein product: CASSFQYYGYTF.

V and J are TRBV7-9 and TRBJ2-2; 13 bases agree with TRBD2. The V gene's germline CDR1 is SEHNR and CDR2 FQNEAQ (reference sequence). V shed 1 base, J shed 7 bases, and the junction held 9 bases outside the gene matches. This CDR3 has 18 amino acids. The CDR3 protein is CASSLGTSGRIGGGELFF. For the CDR3, the DNA is TGTGCCAGCAGCTTAGGGACTAGCGGGAGAATTGGTGGCGGGGAGCTGTTTTTT.

V usage is TRBV27 and J usage is TRBJ1-5, with D possibly TRBD1 on 6 matching bases. Germline V gives CDR1 MNHEY, CDR2 SMNVEV (reference sequence). The germline V and J ends were trimmed by 2 bases and 0 bases, with 8 bases remaining between them. The CDR3 is 15 amino acids. The CDR3 bases are TGTGCCAGCAGTTTAAACAGGGCTAGCAATCAGCCCCAGCATTTT. This encodes CASSLNRASNQPQHF.

The rearrangement joins TRBV19 to TRBJ1-2; unclear D gene. Germline values: CDR1 LNHDA, CDR2 SQIVND (reference sequence). The CDR3 length is 12 residues. The V and J ends lost 5 bases and 8 bases respectively, with 12 bases between them. DNA for the CDR3: TGTGCCAGTAGTCCCGGACGGGCGGGCTACACCTTC. As protein: CASSPGRAGYTF.

V and J are TRBV9 and TRBJ2-2; D is unresolved. Trimming shortened V by 1 base and J by 8 bases, and 9 bases separated the two germline ends. Germline CDR1 reads SGDLS; CDR2 reads YYNGEE. The CDR3 has 13 amino acids. The CDR3 loop reads CASSVRLAGELFF. CDR3 in DNA: TGTGCCAGCAGCGTAAGGCTTGCAGGGGAGCTGTTTTTT.

The chain employs TRBV9 and TRBJ2-2, with D possibly matching TRBD1 (6 bases). Germline-derived CDR1 and CDR2 are SGDLS and YYNGEE. This CDR3 contains 18 residues. The ends were cut back, 0 bases at V and 3 bases at J, with 18 bases in the middle. The CDR3 sequence is CASSVEDVLGADTGELFF. CDR3 nucleotide sequence: TGTGCCAGCAGCGTAGAGGATGTGTTGGGGGCGGACACCGGGGAGCTGTTTTTT.

The V and J genes are TRBV15 and TRBJ1-2; D remains ambiguous. The CDR3 has 14 residues. V gave up 0 bases and J gave up 4 bases, with 9 bases separating them. Germline lookup yields CDR1 LNHNV and CDR2 YYDKDF (reference sequence). The CDR3: CATSRDRTSYGYTF. CDR3 nucleotides: TGTGCCACCAGCAGAGACCGGACCTCCTATGGCTACACCTTC.

The V and J genes are TRBV19 and TRBJ1-1; D remains unclear. CDR3 size: 14 residues. CDR1 LNHDA and CDR2 SQIVND come from the germline V gene (reference sequence). V lost 5 bases and J lost 0, with 10 bases in between. CDR3 sequence (DNA): TGTGCCAGTAGTTCGGGCAGCATGAACACTGAAGCTTTCTTT. Translated, it gives CASSSGSMNTEAFF.

This chain joins TRBV11-2 and TRBJ2-7, with unresolved D. Germline V gene sequence: CDR1 SGHAT, CDR2 FQNNGV. The CDR3 runs 11 residues. The V end lost 3 bases, the J end lost 6 bases, and 6 bases lay between the germline ends. Here the CDR3 reads CASSFRSEQYV. CDR3 nucleotide sequence: TGTGCCAGCAGCTTCCGGTCCGAGCAGTACGTC.

This sequence joins TRBV30 and TRBJ2-5; D ambiguous. V was clipped by 2 bases and J by 0 bases, with 4 bases between them. Per the germline V gene, CDR1 is GTSNPN and CDR2 is SVGIG (reference sequence). The CDR3 sequence is 12 residues long. In nucleotides, the CDR3 is TGTGCCTGGAGTCAGTACCAAGAGACCCAGTACTTC. It encodes CAWSQYQETQYF.

V and J are TRBV5-1 and TRBJ2-7; D uncertain. The V end was cut by 4 bases, the J end by 3 bases, with 14 bases between. Per germline, CDR1 SGHRS and CDR2 YFSETQ. The CDR3 sequence is 14 residues long. CDR3 protein: CASSPREDFYEQYF. The DNA for the CDR3 is TGCGCCAGCAGCCCTCGAGAAGATTTCTACGAGCAGTACTTC.